The 26 T cell receptor beta chains in this list originate from one sample, sequenced in a study of blood T cells in healthy people across ages. Primed by a sample-barcoded 5' primer and a J-beta primer mix, a second PCR proceeded for about 6 to 12 cycles. Using its own MiXCR run on the 5' RACE reads, TCRdb lists one record per CDR3 protein. The table records about 1.5 million distinct CDR3 sequences, roughly 43% of them present only once. Input material: blood. These receptors were collected from a woman in her late teens or twenties in good health.

This clonotype showed up just a few times. The chain uses TRBV7-2 and TRBJ2-1; TRBD2 matches at 10 bases. CDR1 is SGHTA and CDR2 is FQGNSA in the germline V gene. The CDR3 is 17 amino acids. With V trimmed by 4 bases and J by 4 bases, 10 bases remained unmatched. The CDR3 bases are TGTGCCAGCAGCTCGGGGAAGTGGACTAGCGGTTACAATGAGCAGTTCTTC. Residues: CASSSGKWTSGYNEQFF.

The chain is built from TRBV9 and TRBJ2-2; either TRBD1 or TRBD2 may fit D (7 bases each). The CDR3 totals 16 residues. The ends were cut back, 3 bases at V and 7 bases at J, with 19 bases in the middle. Germline V gene sequence: CDR1 SGDLS, CDR2 YYNGEE. The CDR3 here is CASSDPGGGIYGELFF. The CDR3, as DNA: TGTGCCAGCAGCGACCCAGGGGGAGGGATTTACGGGGAGCTGTTTTTT.

For this clonotype: This may come from a read error, since a much larger clone is one base off. The rearrangement links TRBV4-3 to TRBJ2-2; 12 bases agree with TRBD1. CDR1 is LGHNA and CDR2 is YSLEER in the germline V gene. There are 16 residues in the CDR3. CDR3 loop: CAGSQGTGGAYGELFF. CDR3 sequence (DNA): TGCGCCGGCAGCCAGGGGACAGGGGGCGCCTACGGGGAGCTGTTTTTT.

This clonotype was found a few times. The chain joins TRBV28 to TRBJ2-1, with 14 bases aligning to TRBD2. The germline V gene encodes CDR1 MDHEN and CDR2 SYDVKM. With V trimmed by 10 bases and J by 2 bases, 4 bases remained unmatched. The CDR3 runs to 15 residues. CDR3 bases: TGTGCCACTCGACTAGCGGGAGGGCCCTACAATGAGCAGTTCTTC. Its protein product is CATRLAGGPYNEQFF.

The J gene is TRBJ2-1, the V gene TRBV20-1, with D perhaps TRBD2 (6 bases). The J call may not be correct, given that the DNA end is closer to TRBJ2-7. Germline V gene sequence: CDR1 DFQATT, CDR2 SNEGSKA (reference sequence). The CDR3 is 14 residues long. CDR3 coding DNA: TGCAGTGCTATCGGGACTCGCCAATACAATGAGCAGTACTTC. Protein: CSAIGTRQYNEQYF.

The chain recombines TRBV29-1 with TRBJ1-2, with 8 positions matching TRBD1. Germline V lookup: CDR1 SQVTM, CDR2 ANQGSEA. The CDR3 has 13 amino acids. Losses at the gene ends were 2 bases for V and 7 bases for J; bases not matched to a gene: 6. The CDR3: CSVEWTGYSGYTF. The DNA of the CDR3 is TGCAGCGTTGAATGGACAGGGTACTCTGGCTACACCTTC.

This clonotype occurred a few times. The V call is TRBV6-5, the J call TRBJ1-4; no clear D gene. Trimming pared 8 bases from V and 7 bases from J, leaving 14 bases between. This CDR3 is 13 amino acids long. Germline values: CDR1 MNHEY, CDR2 SVGAGI. CDR3 protein: CASGPFAGEKLFF. The CDR3 coding sequence is TGTGCCAGCGGCCCCTTTGCGGGTGAAAAACTGTTTTTT.

The CDR3 DNA reads TGCAGCGTTGAGCGAATTGTTACCAGTGAAGCTTTCTTT. This translates into CSVERIVTSEAFF. The genes are TRBV29-1 and TRBJ1-1; D uncertain. Trimming stripped 3 bases from V and 7 bases from J, with 15 bases between. The CDR3 contains 13 residues. The germline CDR1 and CDR2 sequences are SQVTM and ANQGSEA.

The J gene is TRBJ2-1, the V gene TRBV21-1; no check of the table's D call, TRBD2, against the DNA was made. TRBV21-1 is given as a pseudogene. The CDR3 consists of 15 residues. CDR3 protein: CASSTASGRFNEQFF. The CDR3 bases are TGTGCCAGCAGCACCGCTAGCGGGAGGTTCAATGAGCAGTTCTTC.

A word on this clonotype: The junction and the germline gene differ at one end; a read error may be behind it. The chain uses TRBV27 and TRBJ2-5; D unclear. This CDR3 comprises 13 residues. Germline V gene data show CDR1 as MNHEY and CDR2 as SMNVEV (reference sequence). In DNA, the CDR3 is TGCGCCAGCAGTCGTCGAGCTCCTCTTGAGCAGTACTTC. Translation: CASSRRAPLEQYF.

The CDR3 bases are TGTGCCAGCAGTCGTGTGGTCCTAGCGAGAGCCTTTGATGAGCAGTTCTTC. It is translated as CASSRVVLARAFDEQFF. The chain recombines TRBV6-7 with TRBJ2-1; D is possibly TRBD2 (6 bases). TRBV6-7 is an open reading frame whose function is uncertain. The CDR3 has 17 amino acids. V gave up 5 bases and J gave up 8 bases, with 25 bases separating them.

This clonotype occurred once. CDR3 residues: CASSDPGQGRFKTQYF. DNA for the CDR3: TGTGCCAGCAGTGACCCGGGACAGGGTAGATTTAAGACCCAGTACTTC. This chain connects TRBV6-1 to TRBJ2-7, with 9 nucleotides matching TRBD1. With the DNA end fitting TRBJ2-5 better, the J assignment may be wrong. CDR1 is MNHNS, CDR2 SASEGT, per germline. The CDR3 is 16 amino acids.

About this clonotype itself: The junction departs from the called germline gene at one end, perhaps through a read error. This chain joins TRBV12-5 and TRBJ2-5; no definite D call. This CDR3 region has 14 residues. Germline V gene lookup returns CDR1 LGHNT and CDR2 FRNRAP. The CDR3: CASVLFGRQETQYF. The CDR3 coding sequence is TGTGCTAGTGTTTTGTTCGGCAGACAAGAGACCCAGTACTTC.

This clonotype came up a few times. J is TRBJ1-2 and V is TRBV7-9; tentative D call: TRBD1 (5 bases). CDR1 is SEHNR, CDR2 FQNEAQ, per germline (reference sequence). Trimming took 4 bases from V and 4 from J, leaving 13 bases between them. The CDR3 totals 14 residues. CDR3 sequence: CASSSSTGRYGYTF. CDR3 coding DNA: TGTGCCAGCAGCTCCAGCACAGGACGCTATGGCTACACCTTC.

This clonotype was observed a few times. V is TRBV29-1 and J is TRBJ2-5; TRBD2 matches at 8 bases. This CDR3 region has 13 residues. The ends lost 7 bases at V and 2 bases at J; junction bases unmatched: 6. The germline CDR1 and CDR2 sequences are SQVTM and ANQGSEA. This chain's CDR3 is CSASGTRQETQYF. CDR3 in DNA: TGCAGCGCTTCCGGGACTAGACAAGAGACCCAGTACTTC.

The chain carries TRBV27 and TRBJ2-7, with 7 bases aligning to TRBD2. The CDR3 is made up of 13 amino acids. Germline-derived CDR1 and CDR2 are MNHEY and SMNVEV (reference sequence). Unmatched junction bases numbered 5, after V lost 6 bases and J lost 3 bases. The CDR3 DNA reads TGTGCCAGCAGAGGACTAGTGGGCTACGAGCAGTACTTC. It encodes CASRGLVGYEQYF.

The chain uses TRBV7-9 and TRBJ2-3, with 9 bases that match TRBD1. Germline CDR1 is SEHNR and CDR2 is FQNEAQ (reference sequence). Losses at the gene ends were 5 bases for V and 1 base for J; bases not matched to a gene: 7. The CDR3 runs 16 residues. The CDR3: CASSRGQGVRTDTQYF. CDR3 DNA sequence: TGTGCCAGCAGCCGGGGACAGGGAGTACGCACAGATACGCAGTATTTT.

The V and J genes are TRBV28 and TRBJ1-5; D is ambiguous. CDR1 and CDR2 (germline): MDHEN, SYDVKM. The CDR3 is made up of 15 amino acids. Trimming removed 3 bases from V and 3 bases from J, with 12 bases in between. The CDR3 DNA follows: TGTGCCAGCAGTTTTAGGGAAGTAGACAATCAGCCCCAGCATTTT. It encodes CASSFREVDNQPQHF.

Notes on this clonotype: The junction differs from germline at one of its ends, possibly a read error. The chain is built from TRBV20-1 and TRBJ2-5; no clear D gene. Germline V gene data show CDR1 as DFQATT and CDR2 as SNEGSKA (reference sequence). This CDR3 has 14 residues. The CDR3 here is CSSSGNGSCETQYF. DNA for the CDR3: TGCAGTTCTAGTGGGAACGGGTCGTGCGAGACCCAGTACTTC.

The CDR3 region is CASSELAGELFF. The CDR3 nucleotides are TGTGCCAGCAGTGAACTAGCCGGGGAGCTGTTTTTT. V and J are TRBV2 and TRBJ2-2, with unresolved D. The V end lost 2 bases, the J end lost 6 bases, and 4 bases lay between the germline ends. CDR1 SNHLY and CDR2 FYNNEI come from the germline V gene. There are 12 residues in the CDR3. The whole variable domain, remainder taken from reference TRBV2 and TRBJ2-2, is EPEVTQTPSHQVTQMGQEVILRCVPISNHLYFYWYRQILGQKVEFLVSFYNNEISEKSEIFDDQFSVERPDGSNFTLKIRSTKLEDSAMYFCASSELAGELFFGEGSRLTVL.

V is TRBV20-1 and J is TRBJ2-7; 7 nucleotides agree with TRBD1. The ends lost 8 bases at V and 1 base at J; junction bases unmatched: 11. This CDR3 spans 14 amino acids. Germline values: CDR1 DFQATT, CDR2 SNEGSKA (reference sequence). CDR3 amino acids: CSTPGRDSSYEQYF. The DNA of the CDR3 is TGCAGTACCCCAGGCCGGGACAGTTCCTACGAGCAGTACTTC.

As concerns this clonotype: This CDR3 is missing its conserved last phenylalanine or tryptophan, likely due to a read error. The chain is built from TRBV7-2 and TRBJ2-3, with D possibly matching TRBD2 (6 bases). Germline lookup yields CDR1 SGHTA and CDR2 FQGNSA. The CDR3 is made up of 18 amino acids. CDR3 amino acids: CASSLVLVWEASIDTQYS. The DNA for the CDR3 is TGTGCCAGCAGCTTAGTTTTAGTGTGGGAGGCTAGCATAGATACGCAGTATTCT.

The CDR3 protein is CASSVASGGSNQPQHF. CDR3 DNA: TGTGCCAGCAGTGTTGCCTCCGGGGGTAGCAATCAGCCCCAGCATTTT. V gene TRBV27 combines with J gene TRBJ1-5; a possible D gene is TRBD1 (5 bases). Trimming removed 5 bases at V and 0 bases at J, with 14 bases between. This CDR3 is built from 16 residues. Germline V gives CDR1 MNHEY, CDR2 SMNVEV (reference sequence).

The gene calls are TRBV11-2 and TRBJ2-1; D is perhaps TRBD2 (5 bases). This CDR3 has 12 residues. The germline V gene encodes CDR1 SGHAT and CDR2 FQNNGV. The germline V and J ends were trimmed by 4 bases and 5 bases, with 6 bases remaining between them. The CDR3 is CASSWTHNEQFF. In DNA, the CDR3 is TGTGCCAGCAGCTGGACTCACAATGAGCAGTTCTTC.

J is TRBJ2-1 and V is TRBV20-1, with TRBD1 identical over 9 bases. The CDR3 has 16 residues. Losses at the gene ends were 1 base for V and 2 bases for J; bases not matched to a gene: 6. The V gene's germline CDR1 is DFQATT and CDR2 SNEGSKA (reference sequence). The chain's CDR3 is CSARGYRGQTYNEQFF. The DNA of the CDR3 is TGCAGTGCTAGAGGATACAGGGGGCAAACCTACAATGAGCAGTTCTTC.

The chain employs TRBV30 and TRBJ2-1; D is undetermined. The length of the CDR3 is 12 residues. CDR1 and CDR2 (germline): GTSNPN, SVGIG (reference sequence). The V end lost 5 bases, the J end lost 5 bases, and 10 bases lay between the germline ends. This CDR3 reads CAWSWGNNEQFF. In DNA, the CDR3 is TGTGCCTGGTCCTGGGGAAACAATGAGCAGTTCTTC.